This T cell receptor beta chain was profiled in a study of blood T cell repertoires in COVID-19. Germline V gene data show CDR1 as LNHDA and CDR2 as SQIVND (reference sequence). Trimming removed 1 base from V and 8 bases from J, with 11 bases in between. The CDR3 spans 13 residues. In the original analysis: Nucleated cell number was recorded as an estimate derived from reference gene primer amplification. Measured with immunoSEQ multiplex PCR; TCRdb has only the in-frame clones, and not every one. For V, J and clone size, that table is used; D and trimming come from the DNA. The repertoire holds 150,000 to 200,000 clones, with 70% to 85% as singletons.

The chain links TRBV19 to TRBJ1-1; no definite D call. The receptor comes from a man between 50 and 59 years old who had recovered from COVID-19. What was sequenced was PBMCs or T cells enriched from blood (not recorded which). CDR3 in amino acids: CASSIAGEDEAFF. In nucleotides, the CDR3 is TGTGCCAGTAGTATAGCCGGGGAGGACGAAGCTTTCTTT.